This TCR beta chain appears in the sequencing data of a study of T cell repertoires in cytomegalovirus infection. Study-wide context: Selection of CMV epitopes for the study included recently identified HLA-C-restricted and well-studied HLA-B-restricted ones. Indicated by public TCR beta signatures were CMV infection and matching HLA type. Findings and caveats of the study: CMV-specific TCR beta clonotypes restricted by HLA-C were the ones dominating the ex vivo response.

TCRdb re-derived calls from the reads in MiXCR, one entry per CDR3 protein. The table includes about 570,000 distinct CDR3 sequences, almost 40% detected once. Note on this clonotype: As yet, its antigen is unknown.

The sample in question was cultured PBMCs, obtained from culture after CMV antigen stimulation. The sequence was collected from a human donor in good health (CMV status not recorded). Some clones in this sample may be carry-over from other donors' samples.

The CDR3 sequence is CASRGDGGPYEQYF. The CDR3 DNA follows: TGTGCCAGCAGGGGGGACGGCGGCCCCTACGAGCAGTACTTC. The V and J genes are TRBV7-4 and TRBJ2-7, with D perhaps TRBD1 or TRBD2 (5 bases each). CDR3 length equals 14 residues. Per germline, CDR1 SGHVT and CDR2 SQSDAQ. V was cut by 6 bases and J by 2 bases, with 14 bases left in between.